This T cell receptor (beta chain) was found in a study of human T cells and chemical hapten exposure. Turning to the study itself: From small differences in pooled library volume came most of the variation in per-sample TCR yields.

Unique molecular identifiers were linked by the library to individual cDNA molecules. Each CDR3 protein is one row after TCRdb ran MiXCR on the 5' RACE reads. The sample has 80,000 or so distinct CDR3 sequences, approximately 16% seen once; the top ten hold approximately 6.2%. A few counts support this clonotype. Antigen unknown. Germline loops: CDR1 MNHNY, CDR2 SVGAGI (reference sequence). The CDR3 has 17 residues. After removal of 5 bases from V and 3 bases from J, the junction contained 10 bases not matched to a gene. The authors extracted total RNA from unfractionated whole blood. Study observations and caveats: The number of TCRs above 1 in 1000 frequency did not change after DPC sensitization.

This receptor was identified in a female donor in good health. This chain joins TRBV6-6 and TRBJ2-1; 10 bases are a match to TRBD1. DNA of the CDR3: TGTGCCAGCAGTCACCTGGGGACAGGGGAGGGCTACAATGAGCAGTTCTTC. Protein sequence: CASSHLGTGEGYNEQFF.